These 10 T cell receptor beta chains were all obtained from the same sample, sequenced in a study of Graves' ophthalmopathy and Graves' hyperthyroidism. From RNA, the CDR3 regions of TCR beta chains were amplified and sequenced. First-round RT-PCR used HTBI primers; second-round multiplex PCR followed. In TCRdb, the multiplex PCR reads were re-called with MiXCR into one record per CDR3 protein. The profile shows some 360,000 distinct CDR3 sequences, approximately 18% of them singletons. Sequenced: peripheral blood. The receptors stem from an adult woman with stable Graves' hyperthyroidism.

This clonotype was seen more than once but under ten times. One junction end does not reproduce the germline sequence, and a read error may be involved. The genes are TRBV7-2 and TRBJ2-5; TRBD2 agrees at 13 bases. This CDR3 region has 14 residues. CDR1 SGHTA and CDR2 FQGNSA come from the germline V gene. The CDR3 loop is CASSSTSGRELDSF. Written as DNA, the CDR3 is TGTGCCAGCAGCTCTACTAGCGGGAGGGAGTTAGATTCATTC. The entire variable domain, with the rest obtained from reference TRBV7-2 and TRBJ2-5, is as follows: GAGVSQSPSNKVTEKGKDVELRCDPISGHTALYWYRQSLGQGLEFLIYFQGNSAPDKSGLPSDRFSAERTGGSVSTLTIQRTQQEDSAVYLCASSSTSGRELDSFGPGTRLLVL.

This clonotype showed up many times. This chain uses TRBV19 with TRBJ2-2; maybe TRBD2 (6 bases). The ends were cut back, 3 bases at V and 7 bases at J, with 15 bases in the middle. This CDR3 contains 15 residues. Germline V gene lookup returns CDR1 LNHDA and CDR2 SQIVND (reference sequence). CDR3 nucleotides: TGTGCCAGTAGTATGTCGGGAGTTTCGGTCGGGGAGCTGTTTTTT. This translates into CASSMSGVSVGELFF.

J is TRBJ1-1 and V is TRBV6-1; D perhaps matches TRBD1 (5 bases). The V gene's germline CDR1 is MNHNS and CDR2 SASEGT. With 5 bases removed from V and 8 bases from J, the gap between germline ends came to 12 bases. The CDR3 spans 12 residues. CDR3 region: CASSSTGEEAFF. CDR3 DNA sequence: TGTGCCAGCAGTAGTACGGGGGAGGAAGCTTTCTTT.

The sample holds one count of this clonotype. Relative to the germline gene, one junction end is altered; a read error may explain this. The V gene is TRBV7-2, the J gene TRBJ2-4; D gene uncertain. The CDR3 is made up of 14 amino acids. The germline gives CDR1 SGHTA, CDR2 FQGNSA. The CDR3 loop is CASSLGGTKNIQHF. Written as DNA, the CDR3 is TGTGCCAGCAGCTTAGGAGGTACCAAAAACATTCAGCACTTC. Using reference TRBV7-2 and TRBJ2-4 for the parts outside the CDR3, the full variable domain is GAGVSQSPSNKVTEKGKDVELRCDPISGHTALYWYRQSLGQGLEFLIYFQGNSAPDKSGLPSDRFSAERTGGSVSTLTIQRTQQEDSAVYLCASSLGGTKNIQHFGAGTRLSVL.

The rearrangement joins TRBV2 to TRBJ2-7; no clear D gene. Per germline, CDR1 SNHLY and CDR2 FYNNEI. The CDR3 has 13 residues. Trimming took off 8 bases at V and 0 bases at J, with 11 bases between the two ends. This CDR3 reads CASHLYSSYEQYF. CDR3 nucleotide sequence: TGTGCCAGCCACTTATACAGCTCCTACGAGCAGTACTTC.

This clonotype occurred a few times. The J gene is TRBJ2-7, the V gene TRBV7-2, with D possibly matching TRBD2 (6 bases). In germline, CDR1 is SGHTA, CDR2 FQGNSA. Trimming shortened V by 1 base and J by 6 bases, and 16 bases separated the two germline ends. This CDR3 contains 15 residues. The chain's CDR3 is CASSLGGGASVEQYF. CDR3 DNA sequence: TGTGCCAGCAGCTTAGGAGGCGGGGCGAGTGTCGAGCAGTACTTC.

This clonotype has more than one count but fewer than ten. V is TRBV28 and J is TRBJ1-1; D possibly corresponds to TRBD1 (5 bases). Deletions cut 0 bases from V and 6 bases from J, with 11 bases between. Germline V CDR1 and CDR2: MDHEN, SYDVKM. The length of the CDR3 is 14 residues. CDR3 region: CASSLWVGAAEAFF. The CDR3 bases are TGTGCCAGCAGTTTATGGGTCGGGGCAGCTGAAGCTTTCTTT. Full variable domain (rest looked up from reference TRBV28 and TRBJ1-1): DVKVTQSSRYLVKRTGEKVFLECVQDMDHENMFWYRQDPGLGLRLIYFSYDVKMKEKGDIPEGYSVSREKKERFSLILESASTNQTSMYLCASSLWVGAAEAFFGQGTRLTVV.

This clonotype was recorded at least ten times. This chain joins TRBV6-5 and TRBJ2-7, with 8 positions matching TRBD2. In germline, CDR1 is MNHEY, CDR2 SVGAGI. The CDR3 totals 16 residues. The V segment lost 0 bases and the J segment 7 bases; nucleotides outside the gene matches: 11. The CDR3 DNA follows: TGTGCCAGCAGTTACTCTCTAGCGGGTCCCTCGTTGGAGCAGTACTTC. Translated, it gives CASSYSLAGPSLEQYF.

The chain links TRBV6-2 or TRBV6-3 to TRBJ2-7; the D is unclear. Germline V gene lookup returns CDR1 MNHEY and CDR2 SVGEGT. With 7 bases removed from V and 0 bases from J, the gap between germline ends came to 13 bases. The CDR3 totals 14 residues. CDR3 sequence (DNA): TGTGCCAGCAAGGAGCTTGGGATCTCCTACGAGCAGTACTTC. Amino acid sequence: CASKELGISYEQYF.

With regard to this clonotype: A single base separates this from a much larger clone, so it may be a read error. The CDR3 reads CASGNQASSYEQYF. The CDR3 DNA reads as TGCGCCAGCGGCAACCAAGCTTCATCCTACGAGCAGTACTTC. The chain uses TRBV4-1 and TRBJ2-7; no definite D call. Germline V gives CDR1 MGHRA, CDR2 YSYEKL. The V gene lost 8 bases and the J gene lost 1 base, with 15 bases spanning the gap. This CDR3 is 14 amino acids long.